The 5 T cell receptor beta chains in this list originate from one sample, sequenced in a study of T-cell reconstitution after alpha-beta-depleted transplantation in children (dated by TCRdb to the mid-2010s). The method was PCR. Data came from an Illumina HiSeq 2500. TCR libraries were prepared with molecular barcoding, using unique molecular identifiers to normalize TCRbeta repertoire quantification. TCRdb took the public reads, trimmed them with fastp at Q25, ran MiXCR for clone calling and kept in-frame beta chains. Rows merge per CDR3 protein into single entries with the most common DNA and genes. This sample gives about 500,000 distinct CDR3 sequences in total; approximately 29% of them show up just once. Approximately 2.3% of the sample is in the top ten clones. This sample comprised PBMCs from the stem cell graft donor, obtained from the stem cell graft. These receptors all come from a human donor who donated a stem cell graft to a child with aplastic anemia.

The rearrangement uses TRBV28 and TRBJ2-1, with 10 bases identical to TRBD2. This CDR3 is built from 16 residues. V shed 3 bases and J 4 bases; nucleotides not matched to a gene: 6. The germline V gene encodes CDR1 MDHEN and CDR2 SYDVKM. The CDR3 protein is CASSFGTSGMYNEQFF. CDR3 coding DNA: TGTGCCAGCAGTTTTGGCACTAGCGGGATGTACAATGAGCAGTTCTTC.

V is TRBV7-2 and J is TRBJ2-3, with 10 positions matching TRBD2. Trimming at V came to 1 base and at J to 4 bases, leaving 5 bases not matched to a gene. Germline V gives CDR1 SGHTA, CDR2 FQGNSA. The CDR3 has 16 amino acids. The CDR3: CASSLDGLAGADTQYF. For the CDR3, the DNA is TGTGCCAGCAGCTTAGATGGGCTAGCGGGAGCAGATACGCAGTATTTT.

V is TRBV20-1 and J is TRBJ1-5, with D perhaps matching TRBD1 (5 bases). The length of the CDR3 is 14 residues. Germline CDR1 is DFQATT and CDR2 is SNEGSKA (reference sequence). The V end lost 4 bases, the J end lost 7 bases, and 17 bases lay between the germline ends. DNA of the CDR3: TGCAGTGCTATCCTGGGGGGTACAGGCCAGCCCCAGCATTTT. Translating it yields CSAILGGTGQPQHF.

CDR3 loop: CASSTNPGYNSPLHF. The CDR3, as DNA: TGTGCCAGCAGCACCAATCCTGGGTATAATTCACCCCTCCACTTT. J is TRBJ1-6 and V is TRBV6-1; D is ambiguous. V lost 6 bases and J 4 bases, leaving 13 bases between the germline ends. The CDR3 loop spans 15 amino acids. CDR1 is MNHNS, CDR2 SASEGT, per germline.

At least ten counts were recorded for this clonotype. This rearrangement joins TRBV6-5 to TRBJ2-3; D may correspond to TRBD1 or TRBD2 (5 bases each). This CDR3 comprises 14 residues. V lost 2 bases and J 2 bases, leaving 8 bases between the germline ends. CDR1 MNHEY and CDR2 SVGAGI come from the germline V gene. The CDR3 loop reads CASSYGTLTDTQYF. CDR3 sequence (DNA): TGTGCCAGCAGTTACGGGACCCTCACAGATACGCAGTATTTT.